This TCR beta chain originates from a study of T-cell memory formation after mild COVID-19. TCRdb reprocessed the 5' RACE reads via MiXCR and lists one record per CDR3 protein. Among approximately 260,000 distinct CDR3 sequences listed, roughly 15% were seen once. V lost 3 bases and J lost 8, with 13 bases in between. The germline CDR1 and CDR2 sequences are MNHNY and SVGAGI (reference sequence). The CDR3 covers 13 residues. Sequenced input: PBMCs or a T cell subset sorted from them (not recorded which). The rearrangement links TRBV6-6 to TRBJ1-2; D may be TRBD1 (6 bases). The source is a man younger than 35 who had mild COVID-19 (a few samples of this study predate the infection). Cell type and time point are not known. CDR3 sequence reads: CASSYSDRRGYTF. The DNA for the CDR3 is TGTGCCAGCAGTTATTCGGACAGACGGGGCTACACCTTC.